This T cell receptor beta chain appears in the sequencing data of a study of low-dose radiotherapy and immunotherapy resistance in tumors. The overall study: Both drugs were delivered intravenously to patients (nivolumab 240 mg every two weeks and ipilimumab 1 mg/kg every six weeks). Daily oral aspirin at 300 mg began on cycle 1 day 1 and lasted four cycles.

Alpha and beta chains were covered, as first-strand cDNA relied on TRAV- and TRBV-specific primers. Both a constant-region primer and a V-primer adapter served to amplify TCRs across approximately 19 PCR cycles. TCRdb re-derived calls from the reads in MiXCR, one entry per CDR3 protein. This sample yields 35,000 to 45,000 distinct CDR3 sequences, of which 25% to 30% are seen a single time; around 10% belongs to the top ten. At least ten counts were recorded for this clonotype. Time point defined: after trial treatment. Treatment in this sample: LDRT plus nivolumab, ipilimumab, low-dose cyclophosphamide and aspirin (RACIN trial). As their treatment, donors received nivolumab, ipilimumab, aspirin, low-dose cyclophosphamide and low-dose radiotherapy. This CDR3 comprises 16 residues. Germline CDR1 is MNHEY and CDR2 is SVGEGT. V lost 5 bases, J lost 1 base, and 7 bases stayed unmatched.

Sequenced here: PBMCs, sampled after low-dose radiotherapy plus immunotherapy. V gene TRBV6-2 or TRBV6-3 combines with J gene TRBJ1-1; TRBD1 aligns across 10 bases. The clonotype comes from a male donor with prostate cancer. CDR3 in amino acids: CASSGDRGRGNTEAFF. DNA for the CDR3: TGTGCCAGCAGTGGGGACAGGGGAAGGGGGAACACTGAAGCTTTCTTT.